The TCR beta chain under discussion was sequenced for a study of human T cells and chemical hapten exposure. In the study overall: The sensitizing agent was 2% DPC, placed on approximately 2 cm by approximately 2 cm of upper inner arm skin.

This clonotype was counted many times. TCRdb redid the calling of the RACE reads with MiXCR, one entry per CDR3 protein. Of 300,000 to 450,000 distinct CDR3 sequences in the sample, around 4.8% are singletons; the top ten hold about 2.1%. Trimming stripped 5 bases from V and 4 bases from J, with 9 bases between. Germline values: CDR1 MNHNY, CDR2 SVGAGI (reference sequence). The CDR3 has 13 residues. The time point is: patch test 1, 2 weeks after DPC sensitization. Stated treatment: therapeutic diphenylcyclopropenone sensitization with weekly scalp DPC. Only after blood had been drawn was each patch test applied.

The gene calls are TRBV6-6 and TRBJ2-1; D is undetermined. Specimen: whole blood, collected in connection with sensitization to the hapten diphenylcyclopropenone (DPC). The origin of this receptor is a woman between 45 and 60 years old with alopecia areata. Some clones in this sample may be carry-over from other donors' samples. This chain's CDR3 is CASSRTTYNEQFF. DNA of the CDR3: TGTGCCAGCAGTAGAACAACTTACAATGAGCAGTTCTTC.